These 5 T cell receptor beta chains were sequenced from one sample in a study of CD8 T cells in Susac syndrome. RNA was extracted with the RNeasy kit, and a quantity of roughly 0.5 to 1 ug was reverse transcribed using random hexamers. One entry per CDR3 protein, called by TCRdb with MiXCR from the immunoSEQ multiplex PCR reads. Of some 200,000 distinct CDR3 sequences listed, over 75% are singletons. The sample consisted of CD4+ T cells from PBMCs. Receptors originate from a human donor with Susac syndrome.

V gene TRBV28 combines with J gene TRBJ2-5; a possible D gene is TRBD1 (5 bases). V lost 11 bases and J 5 bases, leaving 12 bases between the germline ends. The CDR3 runs 11 residues. Germline CDR1 and CDR2: MDHEN and SYDVKM. In DNA, the CDR3 is TGTGCCGCCGACAGCTGGGAGACCCAGTACTTC. Amino acid sequence: CAADSWETQYF.

The table lists this clonotype with a few counts. The rearrangement joins TRBV10-3 to TRBJ2-7; TRBD2 matches at 10 bases. Germline V gene sequence: CDR1 ENHRY, CDR2 SYGVKD. The ends lost 6 bases at V and 2 bases at J; junction bases unmatched: 4. The CDR3 loop spans 14 amino acids. CDR3 DNA sequence: TGTGCCATCAGCTTAGCGGGGGGACCCTACGAGCAGTACTTC. This gives the protein CAISLAGGPYEQYF.

The gene calls are TRBV6-1 and TRBJ2-7, with TRBD2 as a possible D gene (5 bases). V was cut by 6 bases and J by 4 bases, with 13 bases left in between. Germline CDR1 and CDR2: MNHNS and SASEGT. The CDR3 totals 13 residues. The chain's CDR3 is CASSLGAGYEQYF. For the CDR3, the DNA is TGTGCCAGCAGCCTTGGCGCGGGTTACGAGCAGTACTTC.

The CDR3 sequence is CASSQATSRFAGELFF. CDR3 DNA sequence: TGTGCCAGCAGCCAAGCGACATCCCGGTTTGCCGGGGAGCTGTTTTTT. The chain uses TRBV4-2 and TRBJ2-2; the D is unclear. The V end was cut by 1 base, the J end by 6 bases, with 15 bases between. From germline, CDR1 is LGHNA and CDR2 YNFKEQ. The CDR3 runs to 16 residues.

This rearrangement joins TRBV6-5 to TRBJ2-7, with no clear D. Trimming removed 9 bases at V and 2 bases at J, with 14 bases between. Per germline, CDR1 MNHEY and CDR2 SVGAGI. The CDR3 spans 13 residues. CDR3 protein: CASQSPETYEQYF. The CDR3 DNA is TGTGCCAGTCAGTCCCCAGAAACCTACGAGCAGTACTTC.